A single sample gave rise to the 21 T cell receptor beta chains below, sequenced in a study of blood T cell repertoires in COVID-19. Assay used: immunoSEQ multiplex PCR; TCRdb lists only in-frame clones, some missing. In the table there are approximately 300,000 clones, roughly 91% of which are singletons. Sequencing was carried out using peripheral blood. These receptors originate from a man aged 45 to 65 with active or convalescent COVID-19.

CDR3 nucleotides: TGCGCCAGCAGCCCCGGACAGACGGTCTACACTGAAGCTTTCTTT. It yields the protein CASSPGQTVYTEAFF. The genes are TRBV5-1 and TRBJ1-1; TRBD1 is a possible D gene (6 bases). Germline loops: CDR1 SGHRS, CDR2 YFSETQ. The CDR3 totals 15 residues. The V end lost 4 bases, the J end lost 3 bases, and 16 bases lay between the germline ends.

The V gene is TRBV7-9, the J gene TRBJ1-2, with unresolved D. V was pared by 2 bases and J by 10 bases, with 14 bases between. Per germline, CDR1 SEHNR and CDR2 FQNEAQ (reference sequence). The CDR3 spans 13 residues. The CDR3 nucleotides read TGTGCCAGCAGCTTACGTATTGGAGAAGACTACACCTTC. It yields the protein CASSLRIGEDYTF.

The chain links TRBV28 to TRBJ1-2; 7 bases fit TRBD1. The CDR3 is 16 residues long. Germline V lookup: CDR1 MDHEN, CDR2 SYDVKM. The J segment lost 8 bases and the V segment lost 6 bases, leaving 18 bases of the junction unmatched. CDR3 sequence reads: CASSLEPRKGADGYTF. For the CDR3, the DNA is TGTGCCAGCAGCCTAGAACCCCGCAAGGGGGCAGACGGCTACACCTTC.

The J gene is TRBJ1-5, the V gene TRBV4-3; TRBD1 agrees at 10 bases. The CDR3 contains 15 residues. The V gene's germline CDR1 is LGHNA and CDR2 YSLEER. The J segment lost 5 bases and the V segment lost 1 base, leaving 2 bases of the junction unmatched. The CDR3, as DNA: TGCGCCAGCAGCCAAGGACAGGGGGCCGATCAGCCCCAGCATTTT. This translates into CASSQGQGADQPQHF.

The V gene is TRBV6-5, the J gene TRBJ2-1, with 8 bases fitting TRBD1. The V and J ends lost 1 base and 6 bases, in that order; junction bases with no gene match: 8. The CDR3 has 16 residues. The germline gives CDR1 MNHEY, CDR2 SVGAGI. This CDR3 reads CASSYWQGAPTNEQFF. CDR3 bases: TGTGCCAGCAGTTACTGGCAGGGGGCCCCCACCAATGAGCAGTTCTTC.

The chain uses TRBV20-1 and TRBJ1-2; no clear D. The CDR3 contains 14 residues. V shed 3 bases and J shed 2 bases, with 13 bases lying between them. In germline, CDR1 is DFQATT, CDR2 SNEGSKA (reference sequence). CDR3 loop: CSASIGGKNYGYTF. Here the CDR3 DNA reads TGCAGTGCTAGTATAGGCGGCAAAAACTATGGCTACACCTTC.

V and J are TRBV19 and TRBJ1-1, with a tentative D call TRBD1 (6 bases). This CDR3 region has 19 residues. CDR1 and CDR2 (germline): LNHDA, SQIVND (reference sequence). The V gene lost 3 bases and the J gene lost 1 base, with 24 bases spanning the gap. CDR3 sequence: CASSMGASHYDSRNTEAFF. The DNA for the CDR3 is TGTGCCAGTAGTATGGGGGCCAGTCACTACGACAGTCGGAACACTGAAGCTTTCTTT.

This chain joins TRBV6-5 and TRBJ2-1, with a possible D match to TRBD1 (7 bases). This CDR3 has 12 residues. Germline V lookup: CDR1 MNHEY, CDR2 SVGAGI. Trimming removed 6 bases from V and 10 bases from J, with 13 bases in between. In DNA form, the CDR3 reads TGTGCCAGCAGGGCAGGGGGAGGAGAGCAGTTCTTC. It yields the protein CASRAGGGEQFF.

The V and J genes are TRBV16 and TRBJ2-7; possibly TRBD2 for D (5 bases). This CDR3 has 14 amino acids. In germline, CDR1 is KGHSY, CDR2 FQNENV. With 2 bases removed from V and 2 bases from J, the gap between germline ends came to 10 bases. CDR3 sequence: CASSQSPTTYEQYF. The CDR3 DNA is TGTGCCAGCAGCCAAAGCCCGACTACCTACGAGCAGTACTTC.

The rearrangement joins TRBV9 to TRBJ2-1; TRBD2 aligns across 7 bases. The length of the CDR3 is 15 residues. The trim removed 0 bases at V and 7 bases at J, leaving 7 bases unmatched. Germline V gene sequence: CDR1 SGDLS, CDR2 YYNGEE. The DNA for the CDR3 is TGTGCCAGCAGCGTAGCTTTGCGGGAGACTAATGAGCAGTTCTTC. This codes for CASSVALRETNEQFF.

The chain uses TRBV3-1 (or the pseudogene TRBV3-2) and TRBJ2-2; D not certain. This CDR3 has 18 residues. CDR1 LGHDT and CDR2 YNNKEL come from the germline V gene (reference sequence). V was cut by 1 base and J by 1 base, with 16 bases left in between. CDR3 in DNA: TGTGCCAGCAGCCAAGGAACCCGAGCGACCCTGAACACCGGGGAGCTGTTTTTT. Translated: CASSQGTRATLNTGELFF.

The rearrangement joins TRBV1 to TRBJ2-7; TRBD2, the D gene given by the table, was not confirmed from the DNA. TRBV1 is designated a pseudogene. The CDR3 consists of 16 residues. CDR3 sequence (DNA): TGCACCAGCAGCCAAAGACTAGCGGGAGTGTATTACGAGCAGTACTTC. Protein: CTSSQRLAGVYYEQYF.

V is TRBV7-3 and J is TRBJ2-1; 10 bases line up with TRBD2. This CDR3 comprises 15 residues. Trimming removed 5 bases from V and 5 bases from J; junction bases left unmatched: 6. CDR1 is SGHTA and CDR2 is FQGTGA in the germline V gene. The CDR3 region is CASSPHLAGDNEQFF. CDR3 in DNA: TGTGCCAGCAGCCCACATCTAGCGGGAGACAATGAGCAGTTCTTC.

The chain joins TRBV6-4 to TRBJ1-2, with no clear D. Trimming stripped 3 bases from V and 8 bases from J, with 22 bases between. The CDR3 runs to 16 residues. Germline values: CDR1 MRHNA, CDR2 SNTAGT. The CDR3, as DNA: TGTGCCAGCAGTGAGCAGGCGTCTACCCAAATTGGGGGCTACACCTTC. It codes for CASSEQASTQIGGYTF.

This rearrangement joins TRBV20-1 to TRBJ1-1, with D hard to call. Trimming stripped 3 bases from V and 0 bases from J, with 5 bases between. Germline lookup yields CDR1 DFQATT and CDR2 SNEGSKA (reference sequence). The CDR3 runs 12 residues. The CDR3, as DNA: TGCAGTGCTAGTTCCATGAACACTGAAGCTTTCTTT. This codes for CSASSMNTEAFF.

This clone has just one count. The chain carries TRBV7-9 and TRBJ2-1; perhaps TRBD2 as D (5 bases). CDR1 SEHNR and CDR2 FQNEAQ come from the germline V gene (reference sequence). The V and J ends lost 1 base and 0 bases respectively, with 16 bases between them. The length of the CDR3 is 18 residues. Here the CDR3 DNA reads TGTGCCAGCAGCTTAGTCTTGGGCGGGTCAAGCTCCTACAATGAGCAGTTCTTC. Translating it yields CASSLVLGGSSSYNEQFF.

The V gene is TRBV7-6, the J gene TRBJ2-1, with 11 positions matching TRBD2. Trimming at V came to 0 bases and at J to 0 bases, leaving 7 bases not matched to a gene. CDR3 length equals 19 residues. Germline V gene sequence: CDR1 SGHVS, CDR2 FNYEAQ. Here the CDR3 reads CASSLAVAGGLSSYNEQFF. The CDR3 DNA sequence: TGTGCCAGCAGCTTAGCGGTAGCGGGGGGGCTTAGCTCCTACAATGAGCAGTTCTTC.

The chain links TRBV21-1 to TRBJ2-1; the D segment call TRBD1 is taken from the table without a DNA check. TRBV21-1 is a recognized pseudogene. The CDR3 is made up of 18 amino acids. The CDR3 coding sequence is TGTGCCAGCAGCAAAGCACTCTCTGGTCAGGGGGCGATGGATGAGCAGTTCTTC. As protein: CASSKALSGQGAMDEQFF.

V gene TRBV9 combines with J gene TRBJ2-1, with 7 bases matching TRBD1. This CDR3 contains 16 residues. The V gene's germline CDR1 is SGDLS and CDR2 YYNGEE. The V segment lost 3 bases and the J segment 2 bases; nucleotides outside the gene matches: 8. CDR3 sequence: CASSAHRDRPYNEQFF. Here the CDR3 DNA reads TGTGCCAGCAGCGCGCACCGGGACAGACCCTACAATGAGCAGTTCTTC.

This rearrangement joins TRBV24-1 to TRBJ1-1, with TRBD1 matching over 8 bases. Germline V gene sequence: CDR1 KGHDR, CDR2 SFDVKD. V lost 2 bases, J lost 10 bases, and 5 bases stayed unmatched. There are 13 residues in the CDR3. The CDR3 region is CATSDSRTGLAFF. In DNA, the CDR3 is TGTGCCACCAGTGATTCACGGACAGGGTTAGCTTTCTTT.

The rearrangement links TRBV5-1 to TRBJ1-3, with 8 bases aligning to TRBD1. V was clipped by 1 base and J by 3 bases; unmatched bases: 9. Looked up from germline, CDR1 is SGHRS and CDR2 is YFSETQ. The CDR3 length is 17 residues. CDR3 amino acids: CASSLTGQGPVGNTIYF. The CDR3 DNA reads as TGCGCCAGCAGCTTGACCGGACAGGGTCCCGTTGGAAACACCATATATTTT.